The entry below gives a single TCR beta chain sequence along with its context. Looked up from germline, CDR1 is SGHRS and CDR2 is YFSETQ. Trimming removed 4 bases from V and 10 bases from J; junction bases left unmatched: 8. The CDR3 length is 15 residues. The data originate from a study of blood T cell repertoires in COVID-19. Study-level information: From T cells, B-cell-depleted T cells, or PBMCs came the material, which was cDNA or gDNA.

Profiled with immunoSEQ multiplex PCR; TCRdb holds only in-frame clones, not every one. The profile shows hundreds of thousands of clones, 80% of them singletons. Across 20 to 25 US areas, participants ranged in age from about 18 to 100 years. Participants' reported clinical history set cohort assignment. This chain joins TRBV5-1 and TRBJ1-6; TRBD1 aligns across 10 bases. Sequencing input: PBMCs or T cells enriched from blood (not recorded which). The TCR originated in a man aged 25-45 years with acute COVID-19. As DNA, the CDR3 is TGCGCCAGCAGCACCGGACAGGGGGGTAACTCACCCCTCCACTTT. Residues: CASSTGQGGNSPLHF. Full variable domain (remainder filled in from reference TRBV5-1 and TRBJ1-6): KAGVTQTPRYLIKTRGQQVTLSCSPISGHRSVSWYQQTPGQGLQFLFEYFSETQRNKGNFPGRFSGRQFSNSRSEMNVSTLELGDSALYLCASSTGQGGNSPLHFGNGTRLTVT.